These T cell receptor beta chains were read from a single sample in a study of control samples from healthy donors and cancer patients. Assay: immunoSEQ multiplex PCR; the TCRdb copy retains only in-frame clones and omits some. The sample contains 55,000 to 85,000 clones, roughly 91% of which appear only once. Sequencing was carried out using PBMCs. Receptors originate from a man aged 55 to 70 with lung cancer. The CDR3 runs from the conserved cysteine through the conserved F or W. A D gene is named only where the DNA matches it firmly. Rows may omit the clone size; those that give it use once, few, many or a size class.

J,V,D,size,CDR3,DNA
TRBJ2-7,TRBV11-2,.,.,CASSLDRLRTEQYF,TGTGCCAGCAGCTTAGACAGGCTAAGAACCGAGCAGTACTTC
TRBJ2-5,TRBV2,.,.,CASSQETQYF,TGTGCCAGCAGTCAAGAGACCCAGTACTTC
TRBJ2-7,TRBV6-1,.,.,CASSESNRFYEQYF,TGTGCCAGCAGTGAATCGAACAGATTCTACGAGCAGTACTTC
TRBJ1-2,TRBV19,TRBD1,.,CASSRTGGNYGYTF,TGTGCCAGTAGTAGGACAGGGGGGAACTATGGCTACACCTTC
TRBJ1-3,TRBV30,.,.,CAWRETTTHSSGNTIYF,TGTGCCTGGAGAGAAACCACGACACATTCCTCTGGAAACACCATATATTTT
TRBJ1-1,TRBV4-1,.,.,CASSQSGPEAFF,TGCGCCAGCAGCCAATCTGGGCCTGAAGCTTTCTTT
TRBJ2-7,TRBV18,.,.,CASSPAITYYEQYF,TGTGCCAGCTCACCTGCGATAACCTACTACGAGCAGTACTTC
TRBJ2-3,TRBV6-5,.,.,CASKTGSGTDTQYF,TGTGCCAGCAAGACGGGCTCCGGAACAGATACGCAGTATTTT
TRBJ1-1,TRBV2,.,once,CASSEARGKGVEAFF,TGTGCCAGCAGTGAAGCGAGGGGCAAGGGGGTTGAAGCTTTCTTT
TRBJ1-2,TRBV30,.,.,CAWSVAGIYGYTF,TGTGCCTGGAGTGTAGCAGGGATCTATGGCTACACCTTC
TRBJ1-3,TRBV15,.,.,CATSRGEGRGNTIYF,TGTGCCACCAGCAGAGGGGAGGGCAGAGGAAACACCATATATTTT
TRBJ2-3,TRBV25-1,TRBD2,.,CASGLAGMDTQYF,TGTGCCAGCGGACTAGCGGGGATGGATACGCAGTATTTT
TRBJ1-2,TRBV5-4,TRBD1,.,CASSLEGAKNYGYTF,TGTGCCAGCAGCTTGGAGGGGGCAAAAAACTATGGCTACACCTTC
TRBJ2-7,TRBV6-5,.,.,CASSYSSSGPYEQYF,TGTGCCAGCAGTTACTCGAGTTCCGGACCCTACGAGCAGTACTTC
TRBJ2-2,TRBV19,.,.,CASSVGTGNTGELFF,TGTGCCAGTAGTGTCGGGACGGGGAACACCGGGGAGCTGTTTTTT
TRBJ2-3,TRBV2,TRBD2,once,CASSKSGGRTDTQYF,TGTGCCAGCAGTAAAAGCGGGGGACGTACAGATACGCAGTATTTT
TRBJ2-1,TRBV14,.,.,CASSPGSHNEQFF,TGTGCCAGCAGCCCTGGGTCCCACAATGAGCAGTTCTTC
TRBJ2-3,TRBV21-1,.,.,CASSKFSAGQGTDTQYF,TGTGCCAGCAGCAAATTCTCTGCGGGGCAGGGGACAGATACGCAGTATTTT
TRBJ1-1,TRBV25-1,TRBD1,.,CASSEDRGFEAFF,TGTGCCAGCAGTGAGGACAGGGGGTTTGAAGCTTTCTTT
TRBJ1-1,TRBV6-5,TRBD1,.,CASKKGQGRTEAFF,TGTGCCAGCAAGAAAGGACAGGGTCGGACTGAAGCTTTCTTT
TRBJ2-1,TRBV5-1,TRBD2,.,CASSLGGTSYNEQFF,TGCGCCAGCAGCCTCGGGGGGACTTCCTACAATGAGCAGTTCTTC
TRBJ2-2,TRBV2,.,once,CASSVISSSPGELFF,TGTGCCAGCAGTGTAATATCCTCTTCCCCCGGGGAGCTGTTTTTT
TRBJ2-2,TRBV5-4,.,.,CASSSAVGNTGELFF,TGTGCCAGCAGCTCTGCAGTGGGCAACACCGGGGAGCTGTTTTTT
TRBJ1-6,TRBV15,.,.,CATSRDRVYNSPLHF,TGTGCCACCAGCAGAGATCGGGTCTATAATTCACCCCTCCACTTT
TRBJ1-1,TRBV11-2,.,.,CASSVTLEAFF,TGTGCCAGCAGCGTTACCCTCGAAGCTTTCTTT
TRBJ1-5,TRBV19,.,.,CASIPTARLYSNQPQHF,TGTGCCAGTATACCGACAGCCAGACTCTATAGCAATCAGCCCCAGCATTTT
TRBJ2-2,TRBV5-1,.,.,CASSFGLQWSGELFF,TGCGCCAGCAGCTTCGGACTACAATGGAGCGGGGAGCTGTTTTTT
TRBJ2-5,TRBV5-1,.,.,CASSLVGKETQYF,TGCGCCAGCAGCTTGGTTGGGAAAGAGACCCAGTACTTC